Below, 14 T cell receptor beta chains from the same sample are listed, as sequenced in a study of T cells in tuberculosis. After thawing and overnight rest, PBMC were stained with GMM-loaded CD1B tetramer, viability dye and anti-CD3 for sorting. CD1B tetramers were loaded with Rhodococcus equi-derived C32 glucose monomycolate. Libraries were prepared by immunoSEQ multiplex PCR; TCRdb keeps only in-frame clonotypes and omits some of them. The sample holds approximately 59,000 clones, 70% to 90% seen once. Sequenced material: CD1b-GMM tetramer-negative cells sorted from PBMCs. The source of these receptors is an adult woman with latent tuberculosis.

This clone was detected only once. The gene calls are TRBV4-3 and TRBJ2-1; 9 nucleotides match TRBD2. Looked up from germline, CDR1 is LGHNA and CDR2 is YSLEER. The CDR3 sequence is 16 residues long. The trim removed 1 base at V and 4 bases at J, leaving 5 bases unmatched. This chain's CDR3 is CASSQAHSGGYNEQFF. Here the CDR3 DNA reads TGCGCCAGCAGCCAAGCCCATAGCGGGGGTTACAATGAGCAGTTCTTC.

Regarding this clone: Other DNA sequences in the sample encode the same CDR3. The chain is built from TRBV5-1 and TRBJ1-2; D is unresolved. Germline V CDR1 and CDR2: SGHRS, YFSETQ. The CDR3 consists of 15 residues. V gave up 0 bases and J gave up 4 bases, with 13 bases separating them. CDR3 sequence: CASSLEPRSPYGYTF. As DNA, the CDR3 is TGCGCCAGCAGCTTGGAACCGCGGAGCCCCTATGGCTACACCTTC.

This rearrangement joins TRBV2 to TRBJ2-1, with 8 bases identical to TRBD2. The CDR3 loop spans 16 amino acids. Germline CDR1 SNHLY, CDR2 FYNNEI. J was trimmed by 7 bases and V by 6 bases; bases with no gene match: 14. The CDR3 nucleotides are TGTGCCAGCAGGGAAAGCGGGGCGGGAGGAAGGAATGAGCAGTTCTTC. The encoded protein is CASRESGAGGRNEQFF.

CDR3 amino acids: CASSYARLGEAFF. CDR3 DNA sequence: TGTGCCAGCAGTTACGCCAGGTTGGGTGAAGCTTTCTTT. The chain links TRBV6-5 to TRBJ1-1; D is unresolved. CDR1 is MNHEY and CDR2 is SVGAGI in the germline V gene. The CDR3 is 13 residues long. Trimming took off 2 bases at V and 7 bases at J, with 11 bases between the two ends.

This chain uses TRBV7-9 with TRBJ1-6; possibly TRBD1 for D (5 bases). V lost 1 base, J lost 7 bases, and 11 bases lay in between. Looked up from germline, CDR1 is SEHNR and CDR2 is FQNEAQ (reference sequence). The CDR3 spans 15 residues. The CDR3 nucleotides read TGTGCCAGCAGCTTAGGGGGCGCGGAGAATTCACCCCTCCACTTT. Protein: CASSLGGAENSPLHF.

The chain combines TRBV4-1 with TRBJ2-3, with 7 bases identical to TRBD2. V lost 4 bases, J lost 0 bases, and 10 bases stayed unmatched. This CDR3 spans 17 amino acids. Germline CDR1 and CDR2: MGHRA and YSYEKL. The CDR3 region has the DNA TGCGCCAGCAGCCCCAGCGGGGCTCTCACTAGCACAGATACGCAGTATTTT. Its translation: CASSPSGALTSTDTQYF.

The chain combines TRBV5-1 with TRBJ2-1; 10 bases agree with TRBD1. CDR3 size: 16 residues. The V and J ends lost 4 bases and 4 bases, in that order; junction bases with no gene match: 8. Germline CDR1 SGHRS, CDR2 YFSETQ. As DNA, the CDR3 is TGCGCCAGCAGCCAAAGACAGGGGGCAAAGTACAATGAGCAGTTCTTC. It yields the protein CASSQRQGAKYNEQFF.

The chain uses TRBV15 and TRBJ2-7, with 9 nucleotides matching TRBD2. Looked up from germline, CDR1 is LNHNV and CDR2 is YYDKDF (reference sequence). The CDR3 spans 15 residues. The ends lost 0 bases at V and 1 base at J; junction bases unmatched: 1. CDR3 nucleotide sequence: TGTGCCACCAGCAGAGATACTAGCGGGTCCTACGAGCAGTACTTC. Protein: CATSRDTSGSYEQYF.

This sequence joins TRBV4-3 and TRBJ1-3, with D possibly being TRBD1 (5 bases). The germline gives CDR1 LGHNA, CDR2 YSLEER. V shed 4 bases and J shed 0 bases, with 10 bases lying between them. CDR3 size: 15 residues. The CDR3 reads CASSPDSHSGNTIYF. CDR3 bases: TGCGCCAGCAGCCCCGACAGCCACTCTGGAAACACCATATATTTT.

DNA for the CDR3: TGTGCCAGCAGTTACTCGAATGGGGGCGTGCTCTTGGGCTACACCTTC. Its protein product is CASSYSNGGVLLGYTF. The chain recombines TRBV6-5 with TRBJ1-2; TRBD1 is a possible D gene (6 bases). Trimming removed 0 bases at V and 8 bases at J, with 19 bases between. This CDR3 contains 16 residues. Germline V gives CDR1 MNHEY, CDR2 SVGAGI.

This clone was recorded once. The chain uses TRBV6-6 and TRBJ1-1, with 7 bases identical to TRBD1. Germline CDR1 reads MNHNY; CDR2 reads SVGAGI (reference sequence). With 6 bases clipped from V and 10 bases from J, the junction kept 14 bases outside the gene matches. The CDR3 spans 14 residues. The CDR3 DNA reads TGTGCCAGCAGGGGAGACAGGGAACATCATGGAGCTTTCTTT. Encoded protein: CASRGDREHHGAFF.

This chain uses TRBV7-6 with TRBJ1-1, with TRBD1 as a possible D gene (5 bases). This CDR3 comprises 13 residues. Between the trimmed V and J ends, which lost 5 bases and 2 bases, there was a span of 9 bases. Germline V gene sequence: CDR1 SGHVS, CDR2 FNYEAQ. The CDR3 DNA reads TGTGCCAGCAGCGCGACAGATAACACTGAAGCTTTCTTT. Its protein is CASSATDNTEAFF.

The V gene is TRBV4-2, the J gene TRBJ1-4; no reliable D call. The CDR3 consists of 20 residues. Germline V gives CDR1 LGHNA, CDR2 YNFKEQ. Trimming stripped 0 bases from V and 3 bases from J, with 23 bases between. The CDR3 here is CASSQDGGRSLAYANEKLFF. The CDR3 region has the DNA TGTGCCAGCAGCCAAGATGGAGGCAGGTCGCTGGCTTACGCTAATGAAAAACTGTTTTTT.

The gene calls are TRBV27 and TRBJ2-2; weak D call: TRBD1 (5 bases). V dropped 8 bases and J dropped 2 bases, with 9 bases sitting between them. Germline CDR1 is MNHEY and CDR2 is SMNVEV (reference sequence). The CDR3 is 13 amino acids. The CDR3 is CASLGANTGELFF. CDR3 nucleotide sequence: TGTGCCAGCCTTGGGGCCAACACCGGGGAGCTGTTTTTT.